This T cell receptor beta chain was recorded in a study of identical twins. Germline V lookup: CDR1 SGHRS, CDR2 YFSETQ. The CDR3 length is 16 residues. Unmatched junction bases numbered 6, after V lost 0 bases and J lost 2 bases. This clonotype was seen only a few times. TCRdb processed the 5' RACE reads anew with MiXCR; each CDR3 protein has one entry. Of 450,000 or so distinct CDR3 sequences listed, 15% to 20% are singletons. The sample taken for sequencing was naive T cells sorted from blood. The rearrangement links TRBV5-1 to TRBJ2-7, with 9 bases matching TRBD1. This TCR came from a man between 45 and 60 years old in good health. The CDR3 here is CASSLAVGTGTYEQYF. The CDR3 region has the DNA TGCGCCAGCAGCTTGGCTGTAGGGACAGGGACCTACGAGCAGTACTTC.